This T cell receptor (beta chain) was sequenced in a study of neurological immune-mediated disorders. This clonotype appeared many times. Noted time point: longitudinal time-point 2. Where libraries were unsorted, they were derived from 2 million PBMCs stored at -80 degrees C. TCRdb passed the 5' RACE reads through MiXCR, listing each CDR3 protein once. The sample lists approximately 31,000 distinct CDR3 sequences, 10% to 15% seen once, with approximately 2.2% in the top ten. There are 15 residues in the CDR3. CDR1 and CDR2 (germline): ENHRY, SYGVKD. V lost 3 bases and J 1 base, leaving 12 bases between the germline ends.

The chain couples TRBV10-3 to TRBJ1-1; D not resolved. This sequence was found in a woman aged 35 to 49 in good health. Sequencing input: PBMCs. CDR3 residues: CAISEWEWRNTEAFF. The DNA for the CDR3 is TGTGCCATCAGTGAATGGGAGTGGAGGAACACTGAAGCTTTCTTT.